This is a list of T cell receptor beta chains from one sample in a study of blood T cell repertoires in COVID-19. Produced via immunoSEQ multiplex PCR; TCRdb's table is partial and in-frame only. The sample contains 250,000 to 350,000 clones, roughly 88% of which appear only once. The specimen sequenced was peripheral blood. The receptors stem from a human donor with COVID-19, enrolled during active disease. The donor label of this sample is uncertain. Each CDR3 is given with its conserved first and last residue.

j_gene,v_gene,CDR3aa
TRBJ2-5,TRBV18,CASSFPDRGDQETQYF
TRBJ1-5,TRBV19,CGTGGLSNQPQHF
TRBJ1-1,TRBV7-2,CASSGGVNTEAFF
TRBJ2-2,TRBV11-3,CASSLGEGAGELFF
TRBJ1-2,TRBV7-2,CASSLRTGPNYGYTF
TRBJ2-7,TRBV12-3/TRBV12-4,CASSLVGGNEQYF
TRBJ1-2,TRBV30,CAWSVHQGGGYTF
TRBJ2-5,TRBV3-1/TRBV3-2,CASSQMRLAETQYF
TRBJ2-1,TRBV28,CASSSPWSLYEQFF
TRBJ2-2,TRBV5-5,CASSFLGTSGRVGELFF